Shown below are 32 T cell receptor beta chains from a single sample sequenced in a study of identical twins. TCRdb processed the 5' RACE reads anew with MiXCR; each CDR3 protein has one entry. The sample records about 530,000 distinct CDR3 sequences, about 22% being singletons. The same data also contributed to another study, on yellow fever vaccine responses in identical twins.

Sequencing used CD4+ T cells sorted from blood. The receptors stem from a woman under 30 in good health.

This clonotype was seen a few times. V is TRBV2 and J is TRBJ2-6; D might be TRBD2 (6 bases). The CDR3 has 16 amino acids. CDR1 and CDR2 from the germline V gene are SNHLY and FYNNEI. V lost 7 bases and J 0 bases, leaving 13 bases between the germline ends. As DNA, the CDR3 is TGTGCCAGCACCTGGGACGGGAGCTCTGGGGCCAACGTCCTGACTTTC. Translating it yields CASTWDGSSGANVLTF.

This clonotype was observed a handful of times. The V call is TRBV5-1, the J call TRBJ2-5, with 7 nucleotides matching TRBD2. Germline lookup yields CDR1 SGHRS and CDR2 YFSETQ. The CDR3 is 14 residues long. Trimming at V came to 0 bases and at J to 3 bases, leaving 2 bases not matched to a gene. In nucleotides, the CDR3 is TGCGCCAGCAGCTTGGTCCTAGCGGAAGAGACCCAGTACTTC. Its translation: CASSLVLAEETQYF.

This clonotype has more than one count but fewer than ten. This chain uses TRBV29-1 with TRBJ1-1, with D perhaps TRBD1 (6 bases). CDR1 SQVTM and CDR2 ANQGSEA come from the germline V gene. This CDR3 contains 12 residues. Deletions cut 5 bases from V and 4 bases from J, with 11 bases between. The CDR3 DNA sequence: TGCAGCGTTACCACAGGGACCACTGAAGCTTTCTTT. The encoded protein is CSVTTGTTEAFF.

This rearrangement joins TRBV20-1 to TRBJ2-3; D gene uncertain. This CDR3 has 14 residues. Trimming shortened V by 1 base and J by 0 bases, and 8 bases separated the two germline ends. The V gene's germline CDR1 is DFQATT and CDR2 SNEGSKA (reference sequence). The CDR3 loop reads CSARGTGSTDTQYF. Here the CDR3 DNA reads TGCAGTGCTAGAGGGACGGGTAGCACAGATACGCAGTATTTT.

This clonotype was counted a few times. V usage is TRBV5-6 and J usage is TRBJ2-3; D is undetermined. Trimming shortened V by 2 bases and J by 4 bases, and 11 bases separated the two germline ends. Germline lookup yields CDR1 SGHDT and CDR2 YYEEEE. The CDR3 consists of 14 residues. CDR3 coding DNA: TGTGCCAGCAGCTTTGGGGTCTCAGCAGATACGCAGTATTTT. This gives the protein CASSFGVSADTQYF.

The gene calls are TRBV18 and TRBJ2-7, with 9 bases aligning to TRBD1. Germline-derived CDR1 and CDR2 are KGHSH and LQKENI. The CDR3 covers 17 residues. V lost 2 bases and J lost 4; bases outside the gene matches: 12. The CDR3 DNA is TGTGCCAGCTCACCATCGATAGTACAGGGGGCGGATTACGAGCAGTACTTC. Residues: CASSPSIVQGADYEQYF.

There are a few counts of this clonotype. The rearrangement joins TRBV5-1 to TRBJ1-1; TRBD1 matches 8 bases. The CDR3 contains 16 residues. Per the germline V gene, CDR1 is SGHRS and CDR2 is YFSETQ. Trimming at V came to 0 bases and at J to 8 bases, leaving 12 bases not matched to a gene. CDR3 coding DNA: TGCGCCAGCAGCTTGGACCAGACAGGGGACACGAGAGAAGCTTTCTTT. Its protein product is CASSLDQTGDTREAFF. The full variable domain, with the rest looked up from reference TRBV5-1 and TRBJ1-1, is KAGVTQTPRYLIKTRGQQVTLSCSPISGHRSVSWYQQTPGQGLQFLFEYFSETQRNKGNFPGRFSGRQFSNSRSEMNVSTLELGDSALYLCASSLDQTGDTREAFFGQGTRLTVV.

This chain links TRBV6-1 with TRBJ1-2; D call uncertain. Germline CDR1 MNHNS, CDR2 SASEGT. Trimming cost V 2 bases and J 5 bases, with 9 bases left between them. The CDR3 length is 13 residues. The CDR3 region is CASSERGLYGYTF. The CDR3 nucleotides read TGTGCCAGCAGTGAACGAGGGCTGTATGGCTACACCTTC.

A few counts support this clonotype. The genes are TRBV2 and TRBJ2-1; D gene uncertain. This CDR3 is 15 amino acids long. V was clipped by 5 bases and J by 0 bases, with 11 bases between them. Germline V gives CDR1 SNHLY, CDR2 FYNNEI. CDR3 nucleotide sequence: TGTGCCAGCAGTCCTTTTATCGGCTCCTACAATGAGCAGTTCTTC. It is translated as CASSPFIGSYNEQFF.

This clonotype showed up many times. The chain uses TRBV27 and TRBJ1-6, with a weak D call TRBD1 (6 bases). The CDR3 consists of 12 residues. Germline CDR1 and CDR2: MNHEY and SMNVEV (reference sequence). Deletions cut 6 bases from V and 9 bases from J, with 9 bases between. The CDR3 coding sequence is TGTGCCAGCAGACAGGGTGGTTCACCCCTCCACTTT. Its translation is CASRQGGSPLHF.

This clonotype occurred many times. This sequence joins TRBV3-1 and TRBJ2-1; D not resolved. The CDR3 is made up of 11 amino acids. Germline loops: CDR1 LGHDT, CDR2 YNNKEL (reference sequence). Trimming shortened V by 2 bases and J by 9 bases, and 5 bases separated the two germline ends. The CDR3: CASSQRGEQFF. CDR3 nucleotides: TGTGCCAGCAGCCAACGTGGTGAGCAGTTCTTC.

This clonotype was observed a handful of times. The chain employs TRBV20-1 and TRBJ2-1; TRBD2 aligns across 13 bases. The CDR3 length is 15 residues. V trimming: 6 bases; J trimming: 2 bases; junction bases outside the gene matches: 4. In germline, CDR1 is DFQATT, CDR2 SNEGSKA (reference sequence). CDR3 bases: TGCAGTGCGAAAGGACTAGCGGGAGCCTACAATGAGCAGTTCTTC. Its protein is CSAKGLAGAYNEQFF.

The rearrangement links TRBV5-1 to TRBJ1-1; a possible D gene is TRBD1 (6 bases). CDR3 length: 15 amino acids. The germline V gene encodes CDR1 SGHRS and CDR2 YFSETQ. The V gene lost 4 bases and the J gene lost 4 bases, with 17 bases spanning the gap. This CDR3 reads CASSPRDIMGTEAFF. In DNA form, the CDR3 reads TGCGCCAGCAGCCCCCGGGACATTATGGGCACTGAAGCTTTCTTT.

The genes are TRBV11-2 and TRBJ2-5, with D possibly TRBD2 on 6 matching bases. V dropped 3 bases and J dropped 11 bases, with 13 bases sitting between them. CDR1 SGHAT and CDR2 FQNNGV come from the germline V gene. The CDR3 is 12 amino acids. CDR3 sequence: CASSFDRLVQYF. In nucleotides, the CDR3 is TGTGCCAGCAGCTTCGATAGACTAGTTCAGTACTTC. Full variable domain (missing parts from reference TRBV11-2 and TRBJ2-5): EAGVAQSPRYKIIEKRQSVAFWCNPISGHATLYWYQQILGQGPKLLIQFQNNGVVDDSQLPKDRFSAERLKGVDSTLKIQPAKLEDSAVYLCASSFDRLVQYFGPGTRLLVL.

The gene calls are TRBV5-3 and TRBJ2-7, with D possibly called TRBD1 or TRBD2 (5 bases each). TRBV5-3 is placed among ORFs of uncertain function. Trimming left V 8 bases short and J 1 base short, with 16 bases between. The CDR3 loop spans 14 amino acids. Written as DNA, the CDR3 is TGTGCCAGCAGTATAATGGGACGGTCCTACGAGCAGTACGTC. This codes for CASSIMGRSYEQYV.

This clonotype has more than one count but fewer than ten. This chain uses TRBV7-6 with TRBJ2-3; TRBD2 aligns across 11 bases. The length of the CDR3 is 19 residues. Trimming removed 3 bases from V and 1 base from J; junction bases left unmatched: 12. Per the germline V gene, CDR1 is SGHVS and CDR2 is FNYEAQ. The CDR3 reads CASSLVGTSGTSRTDTQYF. The CDR3 DNA follows: TGTGCCAGCAGCTTGGTGGGGACTAGCGGAACCTCCCGCACAGATACGCAGTATTTT.

This clonotype was picked up a small number of times. V is TRBV20-1 and J is TRBJ2-5, with D perhaps TRBD2 (7 bases). Trimming pared 8 bases from V and 4 bases from J, leaving 14 bases between. The germline CDR1 and CDR2 sequences are DFQATT and SNEGSKA (reference sequence). This CDR3 is 12 amino acids long. CDR3 nucleotide sequence: TGCAGTCCGAGGGGGGGAGGAGAGACCCAGTACTTC. This codes for CSPRGGGETQYF.

V usage is TRBV7-2 and J usage is TRBJ1-2; a weak D match, TRBD1 (5 bases). Trimming removed 1 base at V and 0 bases at J, with 12 bases between. Germline V gene sequence: CDR1 SGHTA, CDR2 FQGNSA. The CDR3 runs to 16 residues. Written as DNA, the CDR3 is TGTGCCAGCAGCTTAGGGTCAGGGAAGTCTAACTATGGCTACACCTTC. It specifies CASSLGSGKSNYGYTF.

The J gene is TRBJ2-2, the V gene TRBV4-2; 11 bases agree with TRBD2. Per the germline V gene, CDR1 is LGHNA and CDR2 is YNFKEQ. The CDR3 is 20 residues long. V dropped 1 base and J dropped 4; count of bases not matched to a gene: 14. CDR3 region: CASSQGLAGKGLEATGELFF. Written as DNA, the CDR3 is TGTGCCAGCAGCCAAGGACTAGCGGGAAAAGGGTTAGAGGCCACCGGGGAGCTGTTTTTT.

The table lists this clonotype with a few counts. V gene TRBV28 combines with J gene TRBJ1-2; D remains ambiguous. The length of the CDR3 is 12 residues. Trimming left V 10 bases short and J 1 base short, with 10 bases between. Germline V gene sequence: CDR1 MDHEN, CDR2 SYDVKM. The CDR3 loop reads CATGGDNYGYTF. Written as DNA, the CDR3 is TGTGCCACCGGCGGGGATAACTATGGCTACACCTTC.

This clonotype occurred a few times. The chain has TRBV7-3 and TRBJ2-1; D tentatively fits TRBD1 or TRBD2 (5 bases each). The germline V and J ends were trimmed by 5 bases and 8 bases, with 19 bases remaining between them. In germline, CDR1 is SGHTA, CDR2 FQGTGA. CDR3 length equals 15 residues. CDR3 in DNA: TGTGCCAGCAGCCCAGAGGGGCGGAGAATCGATGAGCAGTTCTTC. Amino acid sequence: CASSPEGRRIDEQFF.

This clonotype has a handful of counts. J is TRBJ2-7 and V is TRBV5-5, with D maybe TRBD1 (5 bases). Germline CDR1 SGHKS, CDR2 YYEKEE (reference sequence). This CDR3 region has 14 residues. Between the trimmed V and J ends, which lost 4 bases and 5 bases, there was a span of 16 bases. CDR3 region: CASSAQAFGDEQYF. The CDR3 DNA is TGTGCCAGCAGCGCACAGGCGTTCGGAGACGAGCAGTACTTC.

The table lists this clonotype with a few counts. The rearrangement uses TRBV6-2 or TRBV6-3 and TRBJ2-7, with D possibly called TRBD1 or TRBD2 (5 bases each). Germline V gene lookup returns CDR1 MNHEY and CDR2 SVGEGT. Trimming left V 3 bases short and J 4 bases short, with 19 bases between. The CDR3 has 16 residues. In DNA form, the CDR3 reads TGTGCCAGCAGTTATCCGGGCAGGGACCGTCTGTACGAGCAGTACTTC. Translated: CASSYPGRDRLYEQYF.

This chain uses TRBV5-1 with TRBJ2-7; 10 positions match TRBD1. V was pared by 3 bases and J by 5 bases, with 5 bases of the junction left unmatched. The CDR3 is 14 residues long. Germline loops: CDR1 SGHRS, CDR2 YFSETQ. The CDR3 region is CASSSGQGNDEQYF. The CDR3 region has the DNA TGCGCCAGCAGCTCGGGACAGGGGAACGACGAGCAGTACTTC.

This clonotype has only a few counts. J is TRBJ2-5 and V is TRBV10-3; 11 bases line up with TRBD2. V lost 4 bases to trimming and J lost 2 bases; unmatched junction nucleotides: 6. The CDR3 contains 16 residues. Germline V gives CDR1 ENHRY, CDR2 SYGVKD. The CDR3 loop is CAISVGTSGTQETQYF. CDR3 sequence (DNA): TGTGCCATCAGTGTTGGGACTAGCGGAACACAAGAGACCCAGTACTTC.

This clonotype was seen only a few times. The V gene is TRBV7-8, the J gene TRBJ1-5; perhaps TRBD1 as D (5 bases). V lost 1 base and J lost 2, with 9 bases in between. CDR1 and CDR2 from the germline V gene are SGHVS and FQNEAQ. The CDR3 extends over 15 amino acids. The CDR3 DNA reads as TGTGCCAGCAGCTTAGTTGGGGGGGGCAATCAGCCCCAGCATTTT. Residues: CASSLVGGGNQPQHF.

V and J are TRBV25-1 and TRBJ2-2; 10 bases align to TRBD1. This CDR3 spans 18 amino acids. The junction had 14 bases not matched to a gene; V was cut back by 6 bases and J by 4 bases. Germline-derived CDR1 and CDR2 are MGHDK and SYGVNS. In nucleotides, the CDR3 is TGTGCCAGCAGCGCCCTCCGGGACAGGGGAAGGGTCACCGGGGAGCTGTTTTTT. Translating it yields CASSALRDRGRVTGELFF.

This clonotype was detected a few times. This chain uses TRBV7-8 with TRBJ2-7; D may be TRBD1 (5 bases). Looked up from germline, CDR1 is SGHVS and CDR2 is FQNEAQ. The CDR3 extends over 14 amino acids. Trimming pared 4 bases from V and 3 bases from J, leaving 13 bases between. CDR3 nucleotide sequence: TGTGCCAGCAGCTCTGTCAGGGAAGGCTACGAGCAGTACGTC. It encodes CASSSVREGYEQYV.

In its sample, this clonotype was seen many times. The rearrangement uses TRBV7-9 and TRBJ2-5; D is unresolved. Trimming left V 6 bases short and J 5 bases short, with 7 bases between. The CDR3 is made up of 11 amino acids. Germline assignment: CDR1 SEHNR and CDR2 FQNEAQ (reference sequence). The CDR3 region is CASSFLETQYF. Written as DNA, the CDR3 is TGTGCCAGCAGTTTCTTGGAGACCCAGTACTTC.

This clonotype was observed a few times. The chain joins TRBV20-1 to TRBJ1-5, with a tentative D call TRBD1 (5 bases). V was shortened by 1 base and J by 0 bases, with 13 bases between the two germline ends. The CDR3 runs to 16 residues. CDR1 and CDR2 from the germline V gene are DFQATT and SNEGSKA (reference sequence). In nucleotides, the CDR3 is TGCAGTGCTAGAGGTCAGGGTTTAGGTAGCAATCAGCCCCAGCATTTT. It is translated as CSARGQGLGSNQPQHF.

This clonotype was counted between two and nine times. The chain recombines TRBV3-1 with TRBJ2-2, with 7 bases aligning to TRBD2. The V segment lost 4 bases and the J segment 6 bases; nucleotides outside the gene matches: 5. CDR3 length: 14 residues. The V gene's germline CDR1 is LGHDT and CDR2 YNNKEL (reference sequence). The CDR3 nucleotides read TGTGCCAGCAGCCGGACTAGGGAGTCCGGGGAGCTGTTTTTT. Its protein is CASSRTRESGELFF.

This clonotype occurred a few times. The chain has TRBV5-1 and TRBJ2-7; 7 positions match TRBD2. Trimming took 2 bases from V and 3 from J; bases not matched to a gene: 5. This CDR3 comprises 14 residues. Germline values: CDR1 SGHRS, CDR2 YFSETQ. The CDR3 region is CASSFREASYEQYF. CDR3 sequence (DNA): TGCGCCAGCAGCTTTCGGGAGGCCAGCTACGAGCAGTACTTC.